This TCR beta chain stems from a study of T cell responses to AZD1222 COVID-19 vaccine. Study results and caveats: Repertoires were obtained solely post-peak T cell response.

Method: immunoSEQ multiplex PCR; TCRdb's copy keeps in-frame clones and lacks some. Of some 98,000 clones listed, nearly 90% are singletons. The CDR3 is 13 amino acids. Between the trimmed V and J ends, which lost 6 bases and 5 bases, there was a span of 14 bases. Per germline, CDR1 MNHEY and CDR2 SVGAGI. For this clone: Its antigen remains unknown.

The specimen was peripheral blood, collected on day 0 of AZD1222 vaccination. J is TRBJ2-7 and V is TRBV6-5; perhaps TRBD1 as D (6 bases). The sequence came from an adult in good health. The DNA for the CDR3 is TGTGCCAGCAGGGACAGCCCCACCGACGAGCAGTACTTC. It codes for CASRDSPTDEQYF.